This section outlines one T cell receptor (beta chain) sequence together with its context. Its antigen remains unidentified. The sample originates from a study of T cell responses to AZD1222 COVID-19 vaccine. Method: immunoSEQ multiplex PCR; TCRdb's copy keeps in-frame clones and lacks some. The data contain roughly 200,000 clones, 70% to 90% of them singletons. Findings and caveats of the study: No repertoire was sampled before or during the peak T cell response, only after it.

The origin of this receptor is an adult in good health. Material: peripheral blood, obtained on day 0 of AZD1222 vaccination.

The CDR3 here is CAITLGGDSPLHF. The CDR3 DNA is TGTGCCATCACCCTAGGGGGGGATTCACCCCTCCACTTT. The chain employs TRBV10-3 and TRBJ1-6, with D perhaps TRBD1 (6 bases). CDR1 and CDR2 (germline): ENHRY, SYGVKD. CDR3 length: 13 amino acids. The V and J ends lost 7 bases and 8 bases respectively, with 12 bases between them.